This T cell receptor beta chain was recovered during a study of OX40 agonist ivuxolimab in advanced cancers. The overall study: Clinicians treated patients with ivuxolimab, an agonistic anti-OX40 (CD134) antibody. Antecedent anti-PD-1, anti-PD-L1 or anti-CTLA-4 therapy was permissible, with about 40% having received some.

Assay used: immunoSEQ multiplex PCR; TCRdb lists only in-frame clones, some missing. The table shows fewer than 85,000 clones, with about 80% occurring only once. CDR3 size: 16 residues. V was trimmed by 0 bases and J by 4 bases, leaving 16 bases between them. CDR1 is MGHRA and CDR2 is YSYEKL in the germline V gene. The chain has TRBV4-1 and TRBJ2-7; D is unclear. The source of this sequence is an adult with an advanced solid tumor such as melanoma, head and neck, liver or kidney cancer. Specimen: CD4+ or CD8+ T cells sorted from blood, collected in a trial of the OX40 agonist ivuxolimab. CDR3 sequence: CASSQESTLLPYEQYF. The CDR3, as DNA: TGCGCCAGCAGCCAAGAAAGCACACTGTTACCTTACGAGCAGTACTTC.